A single T cell receptor beta chain is shown here with its context. Its target is unknown. The data originate from a study of shared clonotypes between healthy human individuals. General study points: Blood was the sole source, and tissue repertoires probably differ.

This CDR3 contains 15 residues. Germline lookup yields CDR1 MNHEY and CDR2 SMNVEV (reference sequence). Trimming left V 8 bases short and J 0 bases short, with 13 bases between. Sequencing used immunoSEQ multiplex PCR; TCRdb keeps in-frame clones, though not all of them. The data hold approximately 700,000 clones, with approximately 73% observed a single time. This rearrangement joins TRBV27 to TRBJ1-4; no definite D call. The source is a woman under 40 in good health. Specimen: memory CD4+ T cells sorted from blood. Regarding subset: CD45RA-negative fraction. CDR3 sequence: CASRPLQTTNEKLFF. The CDR3 DNA reads as TGTGCCAGCCGACCCCTACAGACAACTAATGAAAAACTGTTTTTT. Together with reference TRBV27 and TRBJ1-4, the CDR3 gives the full variable domain: EAQVTQNPRYLITVTGKKLTVTCSQNMNHEYMSWYRQDPGLGLRQIYYSMNVEVTDKGDVPEGYKVSRKEKRNFPLILESPSPNQTSLYFCASRPLQTTNEKLFFGSGTQLSVL.